These T cell receptor beta chains were read from a single sample in a study of control samples from healthy donors and cancer patients. Using immunoSEQ multiplex PCR, the repertoire was profiled, and TCRdb retains in-frame clones only, with some absent. The sample holds 120,000 or so clones, about 92% seen once. Sequencing used PBMCs. These receptor sequences come from an elderly man with head and neck cancer. Both conserved end residues are part of each CDR3. D genes are given only for firm matches. Clone size is given for some rows only: seen once, a few or many times, or a class if the clone is expanded.

j_call | d_call | v_call | clone_size | cdr3_aa | cdr3_nt
TRBJ2-2 | NA | TRBV7-9 | few | CASSPAGPTLAGELFF | TGTGCCAGCAGCCCCGCGGGACCAACCTTGGCCGGGGAGCTGTTTTTT
TRBJ1-3 | NA | TRBV7-2 | NA | CASSLDGGGNTIYF | TGTGCCAGCAGCTTAGATGGGGGTGGAAACACCATATATTTT
TRBJ1-2 | NA | TRBV6-6 | NA | CASSLQGHAGYTF | TGTGCCAGCAGTTTACAGGGTCACGCTGGCTACACCTTC
TRBJ2-3 | TRBD2 | TRBV5-4 | NA | CASSLSSGPSTDTQYF | TGTGCCAGCAGCCTCTCTAGCGGGCCTAGCACAGATACGCAGTATTTT
TRBJ1-4 | TRBD1 | TRBV18 | NA | CASSPPGQSNEKLFF | TGTGCCAGCTCACCACCGGGACAGAGTAATGAAAAACTGTTTTTT
TRBJ2-7 | TRBD2 | TRBV11-3 | once | CASSLGGTSATYEQYF | TGTGCCAGCAGCTTGGGGGGGACTAGCGCGACTTACGAGCAGTACTTC
TRBJ2-5 | NA | TRBV29-1 | NA | CSVLWEGQRGTQYF | TGCAGCGTTCTCTGGGAGGGACAGAGGGGGACCCAGTACTTC
TRBJ1-1 | NA | TRBV5-1 | NA | CASSLGPQNTEAFF | TGCGCCAGCAGCTTGGGTCCCCAGAACACTGAAGCTTTCTTT
TRBJ2-5 | NA | TRBV5-1 | NA | CASSLAARTQETQYF | TGCGCCAGCAGCTTGGCCGCGAGGACCCAAGAGACCCAGTACTTC
TRBJ1-1 | TRBD1 | TRBV6-5 | NA | CASSYTTGVANTEAFF | TGTGCCAGCAGTTATACGACAGGGGTGGCGAACACTGAAGCTTTCTTT
TRBJ2-7 | NA | TRBV6-5 | NA | CASRSDSYEQYF | TGTGCCAGCAGGTCCGACAGCTACGAGCAGTACTTC
TRBJ2-1 | TRBD1 | TRBV5-6 | NA | CASTLPGQDNNEQFF | TGTGCCAGTACTTTACCGGGACAGGATAACAATGAGCAGTTCTTC
TRBJ2-7 | NA | TRBV5-1 | NA | CASRVDRFYEQYF | TGCGCCAGCAGGGTCGACAGATTCTACGAGCAGTACTTC
TRBJ1-2 | NA | TRBV10-3 | NA | CAISESRTNYGYTF | TGTGCCATCAGTGAGTCCAGGACTAACTATGGCTACACCTTC
TRBJ1-4 | NA | TRBV12-2 | NA | CASRSGRGRTNEKLFF | TGTGCAAGTCGCTCTGGCAGGGGGCGGACTAATGAAAAACTGTTTTTT
TRBJ2-1 | TRBD2 | TRBV7-2 | NA | CASSSGPGLAGVPYNEQFF | TGTGCCAGCAGCTCAGGTCCGGGACTAGCGGGAGTTCCCTACAATGAGCAGTTCTTC